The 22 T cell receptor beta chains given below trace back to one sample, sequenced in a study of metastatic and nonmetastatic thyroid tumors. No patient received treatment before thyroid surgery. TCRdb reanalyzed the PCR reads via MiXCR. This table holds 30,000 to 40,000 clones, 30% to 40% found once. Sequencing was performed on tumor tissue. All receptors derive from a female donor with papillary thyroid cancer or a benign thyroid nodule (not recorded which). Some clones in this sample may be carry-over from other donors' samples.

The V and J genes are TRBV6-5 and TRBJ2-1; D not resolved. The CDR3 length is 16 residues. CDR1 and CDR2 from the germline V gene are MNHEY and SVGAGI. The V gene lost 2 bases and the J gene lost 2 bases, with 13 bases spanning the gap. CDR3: CASSYREWSTYNEQFF. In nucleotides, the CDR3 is TGTGCCAGCAGTTACAGGGAATGGAGTACCTACAATGAGCAGTTCTTC.

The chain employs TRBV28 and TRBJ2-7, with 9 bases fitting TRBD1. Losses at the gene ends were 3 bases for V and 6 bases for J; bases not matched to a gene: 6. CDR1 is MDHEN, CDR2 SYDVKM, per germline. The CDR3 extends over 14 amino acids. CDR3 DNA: TGTGCCAGCAGTTTTGGGACAGGGAAGTCCGAGCAGTACTTC. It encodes CASSFGTGKSEQYF.

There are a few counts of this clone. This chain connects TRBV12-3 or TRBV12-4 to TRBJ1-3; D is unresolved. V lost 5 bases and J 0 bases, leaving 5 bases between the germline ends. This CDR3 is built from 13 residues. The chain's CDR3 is CASSRFSGNTIYF. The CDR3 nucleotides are TGTGCCAGCAGTCGATTCTCTGGAAACACCATATATTTT.

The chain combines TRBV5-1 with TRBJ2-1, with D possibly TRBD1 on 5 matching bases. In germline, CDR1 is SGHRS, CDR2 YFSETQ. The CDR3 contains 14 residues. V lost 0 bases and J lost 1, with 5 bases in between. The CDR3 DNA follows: TGCGCCAGCAGCTTGGGACAGTCCTACAATGAGCAGTTCTTC. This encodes CASSLGQSYNEQFF.

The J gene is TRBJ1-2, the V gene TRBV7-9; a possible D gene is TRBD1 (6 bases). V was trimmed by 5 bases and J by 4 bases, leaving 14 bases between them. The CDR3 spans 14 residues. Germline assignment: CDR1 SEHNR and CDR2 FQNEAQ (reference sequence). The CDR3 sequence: CASSPPWGAYGYTF. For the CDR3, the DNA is TGTGCCAGCAGCCCACCGTGGGGGGCCTATGGCTACACCTTC. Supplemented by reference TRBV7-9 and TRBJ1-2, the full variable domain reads DTGVSQNPRHKITKRGQNVTFRCDPISEHNRLYWYRQTLGQGPEFLTYFQNEAQLEKSRLLSDRFSAERPKGSFSTLEIQRTEQGDSAMYLCASSPPWGAYGYTFGSGTRLTVV.

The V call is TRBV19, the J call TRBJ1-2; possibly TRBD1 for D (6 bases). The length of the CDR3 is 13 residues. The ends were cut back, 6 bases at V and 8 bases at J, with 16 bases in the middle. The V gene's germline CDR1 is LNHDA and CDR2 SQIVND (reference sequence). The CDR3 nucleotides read TGTGCCAGTAGCACAAACAGGGACGGCGGCTACACCTTC. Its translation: CASSTNRDGGYTF.

CDR3 in amino acids: CSATHGQSSTEAFF. Here the CDR3 DNA reads TGCAGTGCAACCCACGGACAGTCTTCCACTGAAGCTTTCTTT. V is TRBV20-1 and J is TRBJ1-1; tentatively, D is TRBD1 (6 bases). V dropped 6 bases and J dropped 4 bases, with 18 bases sitting between them. This CDR3 comprises 14 residues. Germline lookup yields CDR1 DFQATT and CDR2 SNEGSKA (reference sequence).

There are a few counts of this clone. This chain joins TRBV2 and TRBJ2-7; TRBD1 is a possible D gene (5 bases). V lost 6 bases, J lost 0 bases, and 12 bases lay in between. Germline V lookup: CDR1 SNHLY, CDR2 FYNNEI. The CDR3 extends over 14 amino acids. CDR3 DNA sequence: TGTGCCAGCAGCCCAGACAGTTACTCCTACGAGCAGTACTTC. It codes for CASSPDSYSYEQYF.

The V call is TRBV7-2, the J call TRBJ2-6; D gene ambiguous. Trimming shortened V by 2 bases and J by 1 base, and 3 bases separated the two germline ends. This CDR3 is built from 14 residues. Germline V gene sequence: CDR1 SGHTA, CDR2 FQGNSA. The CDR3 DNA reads TGTGCCAGCAGCTTACAATCTGGGGCCAACGTCCTGACTTTC. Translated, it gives CASSLQSGANVLTF. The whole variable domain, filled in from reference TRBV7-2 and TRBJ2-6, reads GAGVSQSPSNKVTEKGKDVELRCDPISGHTALYWYRQSLGQGLEFLIYFQGNSAPDKSGLPSDRFSAERTGGSVSTLTIQRTQQEDSAVYLCASSLQSGANVLTFGAGSRLTVL.

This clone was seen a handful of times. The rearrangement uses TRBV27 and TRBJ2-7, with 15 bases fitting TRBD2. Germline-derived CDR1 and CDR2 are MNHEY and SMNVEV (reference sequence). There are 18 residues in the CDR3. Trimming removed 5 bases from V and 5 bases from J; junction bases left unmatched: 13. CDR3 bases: TGTGCCAGCAGTAGGACCGGGACTAGCGGGGGGCTTTCAAACGAGCAGTACTTC. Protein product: CASSRTGTSGGLSNEQYF.

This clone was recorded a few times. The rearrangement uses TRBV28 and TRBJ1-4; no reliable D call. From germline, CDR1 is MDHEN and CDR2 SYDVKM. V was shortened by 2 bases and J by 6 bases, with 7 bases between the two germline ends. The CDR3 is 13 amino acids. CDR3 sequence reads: CASSLGSYEKLFF. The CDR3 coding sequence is TGTGCCAGCAGTTTAGGGTCTTATGAAAAACTGTTTTTT.

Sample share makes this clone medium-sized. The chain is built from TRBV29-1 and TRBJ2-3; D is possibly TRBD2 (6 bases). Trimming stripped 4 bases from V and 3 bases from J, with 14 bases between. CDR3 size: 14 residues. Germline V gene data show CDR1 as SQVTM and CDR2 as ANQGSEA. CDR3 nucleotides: TGCAGCGTTGTCTGGACGGCGGGGACAGATACGCAGTATTTT. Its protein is CSVVWTAGTDTQYF.

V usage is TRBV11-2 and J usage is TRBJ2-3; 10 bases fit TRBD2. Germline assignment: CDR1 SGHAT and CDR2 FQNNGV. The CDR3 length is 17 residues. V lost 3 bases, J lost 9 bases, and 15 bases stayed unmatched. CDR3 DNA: TGTGCCAGCAGCTTGAGAGTAGCGGGAGGTCTTCGGGGGACGCAGTATTTT. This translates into CASSLRVAGGLRGTQYF.

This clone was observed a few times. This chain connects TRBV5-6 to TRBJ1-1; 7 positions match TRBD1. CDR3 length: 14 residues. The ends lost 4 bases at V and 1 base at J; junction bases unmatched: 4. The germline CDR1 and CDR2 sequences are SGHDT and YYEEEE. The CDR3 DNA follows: TGTGCCAGCAGCGAGGGACAGAGGAACACTGAAGCTTTCTTT. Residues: CASSEGQRNTEAFF. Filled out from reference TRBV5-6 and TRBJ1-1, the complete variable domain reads DAGVTQSPTHLIKTRGQQVTLRCSPKSGHDTVSWYQQALGQGPQFIFQYYEEEERQRGNFPDRFSGHQFPNYSSELNVNALLLGDSALYLCASSEGQRNTEAFFGQGTRLTVV.

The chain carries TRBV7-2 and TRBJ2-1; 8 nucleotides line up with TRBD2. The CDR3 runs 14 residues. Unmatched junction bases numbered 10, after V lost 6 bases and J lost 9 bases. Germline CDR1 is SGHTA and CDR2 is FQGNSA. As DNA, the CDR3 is TGTGCCAGCAGGGCGAGCGGGAGAGGTAGTGAGCAGTTCTTC. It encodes CASRASGRGSEQFF.

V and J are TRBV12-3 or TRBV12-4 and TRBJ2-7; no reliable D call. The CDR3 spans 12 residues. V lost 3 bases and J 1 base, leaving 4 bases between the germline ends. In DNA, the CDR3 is TGTGCCAGCAGTTTTAGGTCCTACGAGCAGTACTTC. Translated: CASSFRSYEQYF.

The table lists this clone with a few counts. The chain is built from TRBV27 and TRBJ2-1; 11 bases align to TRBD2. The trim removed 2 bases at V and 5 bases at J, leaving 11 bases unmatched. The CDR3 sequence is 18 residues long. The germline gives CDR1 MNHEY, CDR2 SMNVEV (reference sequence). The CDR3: CASSLLSGRAMIDNEQFF. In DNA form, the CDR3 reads TGTGCCAGCAGTTTACTTAGCGGGAGGGCCATGATAGACAATGAGCAGTTCTTC.

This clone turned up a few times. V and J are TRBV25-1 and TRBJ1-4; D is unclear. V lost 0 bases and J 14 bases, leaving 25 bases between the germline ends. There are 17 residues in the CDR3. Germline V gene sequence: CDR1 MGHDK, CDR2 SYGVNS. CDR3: CASSEYRVADGRPRLFF. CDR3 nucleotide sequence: TGTGCCAGCAGTGAATATCGCGTTGCGGACGGCCGGCCTAGGCTGTTTTTT.

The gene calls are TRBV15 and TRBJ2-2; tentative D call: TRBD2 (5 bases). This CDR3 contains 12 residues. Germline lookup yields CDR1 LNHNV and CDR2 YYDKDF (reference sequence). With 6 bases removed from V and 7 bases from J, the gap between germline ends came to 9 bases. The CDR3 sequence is CATRQADGELFF. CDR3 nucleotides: TGTGCCACCAGGCAAGCGGACGGGGAGCTGTTTTTT.

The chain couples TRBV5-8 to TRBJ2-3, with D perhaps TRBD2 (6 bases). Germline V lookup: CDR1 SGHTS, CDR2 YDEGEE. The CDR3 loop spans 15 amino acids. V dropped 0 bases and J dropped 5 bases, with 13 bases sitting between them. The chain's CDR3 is CASSLVGGIRDTQYF. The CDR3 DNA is TGTGCCAGCAGCTTGGTGGGCGGGATAAGAGATACGCAGTATTTT. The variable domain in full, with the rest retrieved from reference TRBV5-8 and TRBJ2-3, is EAGVTQSPTHLIKTRGQQATLRCSPISGHTSVYWYQQALGLGLQFLLWYDEGEERNRGNFPPRFSGRQFPNYSSELNVNALELEDSALYLCASSLVGGIRDTQYFGPGTRLTVL.

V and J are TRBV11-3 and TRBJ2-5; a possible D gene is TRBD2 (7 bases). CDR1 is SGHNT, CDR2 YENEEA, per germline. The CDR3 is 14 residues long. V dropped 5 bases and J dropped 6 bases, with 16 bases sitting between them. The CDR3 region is CASSLGGAGQTQYF. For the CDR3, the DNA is TGTGCCAGCAGCCTAGGGGGGGCCGGGCAGACCCAGTACTTC.

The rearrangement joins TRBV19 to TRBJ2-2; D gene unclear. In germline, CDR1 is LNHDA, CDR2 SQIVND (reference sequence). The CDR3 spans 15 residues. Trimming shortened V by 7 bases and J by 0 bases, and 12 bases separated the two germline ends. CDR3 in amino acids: CASKWSDPNTGELFF. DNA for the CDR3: TGTGCCAGTAAATGGAGCGATCCGAACACCGGGGAGCTGTTTTTT.